The 6 T cell receptor beta chains reported below all come from one sample, sequenced in a study of blood T cells in healthy people across ages. A sample-barcoded 5' primer and a J-beta primer mix were used in a second PCR of about 7 to 12 cycles. TCRdb used MiXCR to reprocess the 5' RACE reads, holding one entry per CDR3 protein. The sample consists of 750,000 to 1,000,000 distinct CDR3 sequences, about 29% of them appearing once. The data were also submitted as part of a second study, on T cells of mothers and their children.

Source material: blood. The origin of the receptors is a woman in her forties in good health.

The rearrangement joins TRBV7-9 to TRBJ1-1; D is undetermined. This CDR3 has 14 amino acids. Germline assignment: CDR1 SEHNR and CDR2 FQNEAQ (reference sequence). V lost 5 bases to trimming and J lost 5 bases, with 15 bases between them. The CDR3 DNA reads as TGTGCCAGCAGCCAAGCATCGTCGGGAACTGAAGCTTTCTTT. Protein sequence: CASSQASSGTEAFF.

The CDR3 spells CAIAGGSGNTIYF. CDR3 sequence (DNA): TGTGCCATCGCCGGGGGCTCTGGAAACACCATATATTTT. The V and J genes are TRBV10-3 and TRBJ1-3; D might be TRBD1 (5 bases). The CDR3 contains 13 residues. Germline-derived CDR1 and CDR2 are ENHRY and SYGVKD. V lost 8 bases to trimming and J lost 0 bases, with 8 bases between them.

This clonotype was counted ten times or more. The rearrangement uses TRBV20-1 and TRBJ2-5; 12 nucleotides line up with TRBD1. Germline V lookup: CDR1 DFQATT, CDR2 SNEGSKA (reference sequence). The CDR3 is 18 amino acids. V lost 1 base to trimming and J lost 2 bases; unmatched junction nucleotides: 11. CDR3 bases: TGCAGTGCTAGAGGGACGGGACAGGGGGCTTCCTGGCAAGAGACCCAGTACTTC. It encodes CSARGTGQGASWQETQYF.

The V call is TRBV5-1, the J call TRBJ1-4; tentative D call: TRBD1 (6 bases). The CDR3 runs 15 residues. The germline CDR1 and CDR2 sequences are SGHRS and YFSETQ. V was cut by 4 bases and J by 8 bases, with 18 bases left in between. The CDR3 reads CASSDIAGAEEKLFF. CDR3 DNA sequence: TGCGCCAGCAGCGACATTGCGGGGGCTGAAGAAAAACTGTTTTTT.

This clonotype was seen ten or more times. The gene calls are TRBV7-2 and TRBJ2-7; D perhaps matches TRBD2 (6 bases). V shed 0 bases and J shed 3 bases, with 6 bases lying between them. The CDR3 has 13 amino acids. Looked up from germline, CDR1 is SGHTA and CDR2 is FQGNSA. The CDR3 DNA reads TGTGCCAGCAGCTTAGCGGGACTCTACGAGCAGTACTTC. It is translated as CASSLAGLYEQYF.

V gene TRBV28 combines with J gene TRBJ2-2; D is possibly TRBD1 (6 bases). The germline V gene has CDR1 MDHEN and CDR2 SYDVKM. The CDR3 covers 16 residues. V was cut by 3 bases and J by 1 base, with 12 bases left in between. CDR3 region: CASSFAGRGNTGELFF. CDR3 in DNA: TGTGCCAGCAGTTTCGCCGGCAGGGGGAACACCGGGGAGCTGTTTTTT.